The 17 T cell receptor beta chains below were found in one sample sequenced in a study of blood T cell repertoires in COVID-19. Using immunoSEQ multiplex PCR, the repertoire was profiled, and TCRdb retains in-frame clones only, with some absent. The table has approximately 330,000 clones, approximately 86% seen once; the top ten hold roughly a tenth. The source material was peripheral blood. The receptors were sampled from a man aged 30 to 39 with COVID-19, enrolled during active disease.

CDR3 DNA sequence: TGTGCCAGCAGCTTAGCGTTCACAGCCGGGACCCAGTACTTC. This encodes CASSLAFTAGTQYF. The J gene is TRBJ2-5, the V gene TRBV7-2; no clear D. The CDR3 consists of 14 residues. The germline V gene encodes CDR1 SGHTA and CDR2 FQGNSA. The V end lost 0 bases, the J end lost 7 bases, and 12 bases lay between the germline ends.

This chain connects TRBV6-5 to TRBJ2-7; 7 bases agree with TRBD2. Trimming at V came to 5 bases and at J to 12 bases, leaving 13 bases not matched to a gene. Looked up from germline, CDR1 is MNHEY and CDR2 is SVGAGI. The CDR3 length is 13 residues. CDR3 region: CASSPRGAGLAYF. The CDR3 nucleotides read TGTGCCAGCAGTCCCCGTGGAGCGGGACTGGCGTACTTC.

The V call is TRBV28, the J call TRBJ1-4; 10 bases are a match to TRBD1. Germline CDR1 is MDHEN and CDR2 is SYDVKM. This CDR3 is 16 amino acids long. J lost 7 bases, V lost 6 bases, and 11 bases had no gene match. CDR3 loop: CASRPYTGTGAEKLFF. The CDR3 region has the DNA TGTGCCAGCAGACCTTATACCGGGACAGGGGCTGAAAAACTGTTTTTT.

The V and J genes are TRBV24-1 and TRBJ2-2; D is perhaps TRBD2 (5 bases). Germline V gives CDR1 KGHDR, CDR2 SFDVKD. The CDR3 spans 13 residues. Trimming took off 4 bases at V and 6 bases at J, with 8 bases between the two ends. The CDR3 DNA follows: TGTGCCACCAGTGACCCCGGGGCCGGGGAGCTGTTTTTT. It codes for CATSDPGAGELFF.

The chain uses TRBV28 and TRBJ2-2; TRBD1 aligns across 8 bases. With 7 bases clipped from V and 0 bases from J, the junction kept 13 bases outside the gene matches. The CDR3 length is 18 residues. Germline CDR1 reads MDHEN; CDR2 reads SYDVKM. The CDR3 region has the DNA TGTGCCAGCACCAAAAACCCCCTGACAGGGGCGAACACCGGGGAGCTGTTTTTT. This sequence encodes CASTKNPLTGANTGELFF.

The chain uses TRBV5-1 and TRBJ1-2; 7 bases fit TRBD1. V lost 5 bases and J lost 2; bases outside the gene matches: 6. This CDR3 has 14 amino acids. Germline-derived CDR1 and CDR2 are SGHRS and YFSETQ. The CDR3 loop is CASREGQTNYGYTF. The CDR3 DNA reads as TGCGCCAGCAGGGAGGGACAGACCAACTATGGCTACACCTTC.

The chain combines TRBV5-4 with TRBJ1-2; D is unclear. The CDR3 is made up of 14 amino acids. Trimming took off 0 bases at V and 4 bases at J, with 10 bases between the two ends. Germline V gene sequence: CDR1 SGHNT, CDR2 YYREEE (reference sequence). The CDR3 region is CASSLERQPYGYTF. In nucleotides, the CDR3 is TGTGCCAGCAGCTTGGAGAGACAACCCTATGGCTACACCTTC.

The V call is TRBV5-8, the J call TRBJ2-2; TRBD1 aligns across 7 bases. V trimming: 5 bases; J trimming: 8 bases; junction bases outside the gene matches: 3. The CDR3 sequence is 12 residues long. Germline CDR1 is SGHTS and CDR2 is YDEGEE. The CDR3: CASRGGWGELFF. The CDR3 nucleotides read TGTGCCAGCAGAGGGGGCTGGGGGGAGCTGTTTTTT.

V usage is TRBV9 and J usage is TRBJ1-1; D remains ambiguous. V lost 3 bases to trimming and J lost 0 bases, with 12 bases between them. The CDR3 length is 15 residues. CDR1 is SGDLS, CDR2 YYNGEE, per germline. The CDR3 DNA reads TGTGCCAGCAGCGGGTCTAGGTGGATGAACACTGAAGCTTTCTTT. Protein sequence: CASSGSRWMNTEAFF.

The chain combines TRBV6-5 with TRBJ2-3, with TRBD1 as a possible D gene (6 bases). This CDR3 has 14 residues. In germline, CDR1 is MNHEY, CDR2 SVGAGI. V was shortened by 8 bases and J by 3 bases, with 15 bases between the two germline ends. The CDR3 reads CASQAGAGTDTQYF. CDR3 in DNA: TGTGCCAGCCAGGCAGGGGCAGGGACAGATACGCAGTATTTT.

The rearrangement joins TRBV11-2 to TRBJ1-2; no firm D call. V shed 2 bases and J shed 6 bases, with 10 bases lying between them. Germline CDR1 is SGHAT and CDR2 is FQNNGV. The CDR3 consists of 13 residues. The CDR3 spells CASSLSGRHGYTF. The CDR3 DNA reads TGTGCCAGCAGCTTATCCGGGAGGCATGGCTACACCTTC.

This rearrangement joins TRBV2 to TRBJ2-7; D possibly corresponds to TRBD1 (5 bases). Trimming pared 3 bases from V and 7 bases from J, leaving 10 bases between. This CDR3 spans 12 amino acids. Germline V gives CDR1 SNHLY, CDR2 FYNNEI. This chain's CDR3 is CASSEVGLEQYF. In nucleotides, the CDR3 is TGTGCCAGCAGTGAGGTGGGGCTTGAGCAGTACTTC.

This chain connects TRBV19 to TRBJ2-7; 9 bases map to TRBD2. Germline CDR1 is LNHDA and CDR2 is SQIVND (reference sequence). Losses at the gene ends were 8 bases for V and 5 bases for J; bases not matched to a gene: 22. This CDR3 is 18 amino acids long. CDR3 DNA: TGTGCCAGTCTCCCTAGCGGGGAGGGGCAGGGGTCTACTCACGAGCAGTACTTC. The encoded protein is CASLPSGEGQGSTHEQYF. Together with reference TRBV19 and TRBJ2-7, the CDR3 gives the full variable domain: DGGITQSPKYLFRKEGQNVTLSCEQNLNHDAMYWYRQDPGQGLRLIYYSQIVNDFQKGDIAEGYSVSREKKESFPLTVTSAQKNPTAFYLCASLPSGEGQGSTHEQYFGPGTRLTVT.

This clone was seen a handful of times. V usage is TRBV27 and J usage is TRBJ2-2; tentative D call: TRBD2 (6 bases). This CDR3 is 16 amino acids long. Germline lookup yields CDR1 MNHEY and CDR2 SMNVEV (reference sequence). Trimming left V 5 bases short and J 3 bases short, with 16 bases between. The CDR3 bases are TGTGCCAGCAGTCAGCGTGGCTGGAGGGACACCGGGGAGCTGTTTTTT. Protein: CASSQRGWRDTGELFF.

This clone is a singleton in its sample. The V gene is TRBV24-1, the J gene TRBJ2-3; 9 bases map to TRBD2. Unmatched junction bases numbered 12, after V lost 3 bases and J lost 6 bases. The CDR3 has 17 amino acids. CDR1 and CDR2 (germline): KGHDR, SFDVKD. CDR3 in amino acids: CATSDPSAGGRIDTQYF. The CDR3 nucleotides are TGTGCCACCAGTGATCCCTCAGCGGGAGGTCGGATTGATACGCAGTATTTT.

V usage is TRBV7-2 and J usage is TRBJ2-1; D remains unclear. The germline CDR1 and CDR2 sequences are SGHTA and FQGNSA. This CDR3 has 15 residues. The V end was cut by 1 base, the J end by 5 bases, with 12 bases between. The DNA of the CDR3 is TGTGCCAGCAGCTTAGGTAGTCGTCCACACAATGAGCAGTTCTTC. Its translation is CASSLGSRPHNEQFF.

The chain couples TRBV12-3 or TRBV12-4 to TRBJ2-7, with D possibly matching TRBD2 (6 bases). V was shortened by 5 bases and J by 6 bases, with 11 bases between the two germline ends. This CDR3 spans 12 amino acids. CDR3 sequence reads: CASSLGTPEQYF. The DNA of the CDR3 is TGTGCCAGCAGTCTCGGGACTCCCGAGCAGTACTTC.